This TCR beta chain was captured in a study of blood T cells in healthy people across ages. General observations from the study: Diversity estimates from one million T cells were considered underestimates.

This CDR3 is 16 amino acids long. With 7 bases removed from V and 3 bases from J, the gap between germline ends came to 21 bases. A second PCR of roughly 7 to 11 cycles used a sample-barcoded 5' primer and a J-beta primer mix. Via MiXCR, TCRdb re-called the 5' RACE reads, giving one row per CDR3 protein. The table records about 1.7 million distinct CDR3 sequences, 28% of them present only once. This clonotype was seen only a few times. Its antigen is currently unknown. This TCR derives from a woman aged 25 to 39 in good health. The rearrangement links TRBV12-3 or TRBV12-4 to TRBJ1-2, with D possibly matching TRBD1 (6 bases). Sequencing was performed on blood. The CDR3 nucleotides read TGTGCCAGCACCCTCCCAGGGGACCAAGACTACTATGGCTACACCTTC. Its protein product is CASTLPGDQDYYGYTF.